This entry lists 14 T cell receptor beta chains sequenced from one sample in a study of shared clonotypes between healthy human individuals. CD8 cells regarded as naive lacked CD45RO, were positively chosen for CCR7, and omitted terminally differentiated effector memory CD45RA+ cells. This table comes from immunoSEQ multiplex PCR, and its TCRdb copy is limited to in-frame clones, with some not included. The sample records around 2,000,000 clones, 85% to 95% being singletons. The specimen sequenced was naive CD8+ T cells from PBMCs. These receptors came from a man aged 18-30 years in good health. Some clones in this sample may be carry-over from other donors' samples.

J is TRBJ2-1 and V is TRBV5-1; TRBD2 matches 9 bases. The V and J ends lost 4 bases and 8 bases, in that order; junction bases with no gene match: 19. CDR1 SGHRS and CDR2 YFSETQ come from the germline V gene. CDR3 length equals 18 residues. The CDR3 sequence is CASSPAAGGPSVRHEQFF. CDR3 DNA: TGCGCCAGCAGCCCCGCCGCGGGAGGGCCCTCCGTCAGACATGAGCAGTTCTTC.

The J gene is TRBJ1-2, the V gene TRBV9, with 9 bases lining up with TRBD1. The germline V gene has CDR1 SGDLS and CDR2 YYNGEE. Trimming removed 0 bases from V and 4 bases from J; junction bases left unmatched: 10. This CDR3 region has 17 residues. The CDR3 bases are TGTGCCAGCAGCGTAGAGAGGGACAGGGCCGCCCCCTATGGCTACACCTTC. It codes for CASSVERDRAAPYGYTF.

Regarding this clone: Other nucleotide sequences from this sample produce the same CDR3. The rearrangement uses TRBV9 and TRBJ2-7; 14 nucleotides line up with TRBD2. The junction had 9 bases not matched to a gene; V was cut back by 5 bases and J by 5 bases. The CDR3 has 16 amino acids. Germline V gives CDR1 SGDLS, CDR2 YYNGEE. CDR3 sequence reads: CASSPTGTSGSHEQYF. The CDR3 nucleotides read TGTGCCAGCAGTCCAACTGGGACTAGCGGGAGTCACGAGCAGTACTTC. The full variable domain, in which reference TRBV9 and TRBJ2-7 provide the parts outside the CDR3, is DSGVTQTPKHLITATGQRVTLRCSPRSGDLSVYWYQQSLDQGLQFLIQYYNGEERAKGNILERFSAQQFPDLHSELNLSSLELGDSALYFCASSPTGTSGSHEQYFGPGTRLTVT.

The CDR3 bases are TGTGCCTGGAGTGTAAGTGCGAGCTACGAGCAGTACTTC. Amino acid sequence: CAWSVSASYEQYF. The chain joins TRBV30 to TRBJ2-7; D uncertain. Germline V lookup: CDR1 GTSNPN, CDR2 SVGIG (reference sequence). Trimming removed 0 bases at V and 3 bases at J, with 9 bases between. The length of the CDR3 is 13 residues.

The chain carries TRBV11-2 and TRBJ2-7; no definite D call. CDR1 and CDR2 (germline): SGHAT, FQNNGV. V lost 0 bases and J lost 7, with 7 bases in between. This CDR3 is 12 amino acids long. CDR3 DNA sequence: TGTGCCAGCAGCTTAGAGGCCTGGGAGCAGTACTTC. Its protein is CASSLEAWEQYF.

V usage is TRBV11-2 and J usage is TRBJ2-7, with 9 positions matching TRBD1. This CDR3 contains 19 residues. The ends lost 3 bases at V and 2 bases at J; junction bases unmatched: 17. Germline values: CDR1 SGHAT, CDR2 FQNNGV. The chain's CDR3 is CASSFWAGTGIRNAYEQYF. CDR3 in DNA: TGTGCCAGCAGCTTTTGGGCAGGGACAGGGATACGGAACGCCTACGAGCAGTACTTC.

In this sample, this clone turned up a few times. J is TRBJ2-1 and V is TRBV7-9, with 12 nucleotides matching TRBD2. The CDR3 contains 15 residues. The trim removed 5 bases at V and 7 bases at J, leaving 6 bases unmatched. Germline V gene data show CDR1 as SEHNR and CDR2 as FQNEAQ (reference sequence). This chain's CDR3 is CASSPTTSGSNEQFF. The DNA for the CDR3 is TGTGCCAGCAGCCCGACGACTAGCGGGAGTAATGAGCAGTTCTTC.

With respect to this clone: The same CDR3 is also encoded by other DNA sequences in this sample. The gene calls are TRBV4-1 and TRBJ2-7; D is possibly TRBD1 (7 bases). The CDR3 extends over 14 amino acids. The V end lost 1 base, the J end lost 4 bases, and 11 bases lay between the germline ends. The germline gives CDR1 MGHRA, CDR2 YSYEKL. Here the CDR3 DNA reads TGCGCCAGCAGCCAAGTGCAGGGGGGTTACGAGCAGTACTTC. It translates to CASSQVQGGYEQYF.

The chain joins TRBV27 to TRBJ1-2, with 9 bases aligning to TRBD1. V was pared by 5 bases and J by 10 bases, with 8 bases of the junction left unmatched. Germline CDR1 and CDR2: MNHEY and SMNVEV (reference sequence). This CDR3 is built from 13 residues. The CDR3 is CASSPRDRALYTF. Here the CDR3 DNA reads TGTGCCAGCAGTCCTAGGGACAGGGCCCTCTACACCTTC.

This CDR3 reads CASSQDSGRGNTIYF. CDR3 DNA sequence: TGCGCCAGCAGCCAAGATTCAGGGCGGGGAAACACCATATATTTT. V is TRBV4-1 and J is TRBJ1-3, with D maybe TRBD1 (5 bases). CDR1 and CDR2 (germline): MGHRA, YSYEKL. V was shortened by 0 bases and J by 4 bases, with 10 bases between the two germline ends. The length of the CDR3 is 15 residues.

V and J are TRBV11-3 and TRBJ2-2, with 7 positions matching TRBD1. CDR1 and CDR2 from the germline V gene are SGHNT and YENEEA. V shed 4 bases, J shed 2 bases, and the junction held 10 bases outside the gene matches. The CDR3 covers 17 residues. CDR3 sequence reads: CASSSPTGSPNTGELFF. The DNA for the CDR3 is TGTGCCAGCAGCTCGCCGACAGGGTCCCCCAACACCGGGGAGCTGTTTTTT. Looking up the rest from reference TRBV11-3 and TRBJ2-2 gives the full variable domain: EAGVVQSPRYKIIEKKQPVAFWCNPISGHNTLYWYLQNLGQGPELLIRYENEEAVDDSQLPKDRFSAERLKGVDSTLKIQPAELGDSAVYLCASSSPTGSPNTGELFFGEGSRLTVL.

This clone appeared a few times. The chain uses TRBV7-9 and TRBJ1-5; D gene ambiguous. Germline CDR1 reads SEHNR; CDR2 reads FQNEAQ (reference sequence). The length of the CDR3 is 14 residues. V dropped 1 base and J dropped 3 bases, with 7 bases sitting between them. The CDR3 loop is CASSLGQNNQPQHF. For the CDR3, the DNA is TGTGCCAGCAGCTTAGGGCAGAACAATCAGCCCCAGCATTTT.

This CDR3 reads CASSQEERSYEQYF. The CDR3 DNA reads TGCGCCAGCAGCCAAGAAGAACGGTCCTACGAGCAGTACTTC. This chain connects TRBV4-1 to TRBJ2-7; D gene uncertain. This CDR3 has 14 amino acids. Germline assignment: CDR1 MGHRA and CDR2 YSYEKL. V lost 0 bases and J lost 1, with 7 bases in between.

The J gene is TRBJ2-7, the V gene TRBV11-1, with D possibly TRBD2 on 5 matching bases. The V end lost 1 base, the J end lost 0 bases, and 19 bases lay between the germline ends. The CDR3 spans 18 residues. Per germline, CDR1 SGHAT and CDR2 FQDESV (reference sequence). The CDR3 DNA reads TGTGCCAGCAGCTTAGGTGAGGGCAGTGGCTACCCCTCCTACGAGCAGTACTTC. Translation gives CASSLGEGSGYPSYEQYF. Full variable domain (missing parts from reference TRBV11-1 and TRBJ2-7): EAEVAQSPRYKITEKSQAVAFWCDPISGHATLYWYRQILGQGPELLVQFQDESVVDDSQLPKDRFSAERLKGVDSTLKIQPAELGDSAMYLCASSLGEGSGYPSYEQYFGPGTRLTVT.